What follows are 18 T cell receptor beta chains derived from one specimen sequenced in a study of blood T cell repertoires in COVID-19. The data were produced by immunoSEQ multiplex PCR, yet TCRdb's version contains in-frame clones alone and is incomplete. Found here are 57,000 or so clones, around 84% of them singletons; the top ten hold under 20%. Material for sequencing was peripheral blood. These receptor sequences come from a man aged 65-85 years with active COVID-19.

DNA of the CDR3: TGTGCCAGCAGCCAGCTGGGGACTAGCGGGAGTGTGGATGAGCAGTTCTTC. The encoded protein is CASSQLGTSGSVDEQFF. This chain joins TRBV14 and TRBJ2-1, with 14 bases identical to TRBD2. V lost 3 bases and J lost 8; bases outside the gene matches: 9. The V gene's germline CDR1 is SGHDN and CDR2 FVKESK. The CDR3 runs 17 residues. Based on the CDR3 plus reference TRBV14 and TRBJ2-1, the full variable domain is EAGVTQFPSHSVIEKGQTVTLRCDPISGHDNLYWYRRVMGKEIKFLLHFVKESKQDESGMPNNRFLAERTGGTYSTLKVQPAELEDSGVYFCASSQLGTSGSVDEQFFGPGTRLTVL.

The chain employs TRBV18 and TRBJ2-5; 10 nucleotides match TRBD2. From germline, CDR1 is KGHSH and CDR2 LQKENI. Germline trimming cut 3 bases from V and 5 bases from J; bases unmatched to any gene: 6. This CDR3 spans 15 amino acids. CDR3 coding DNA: TGTGCCAGCTCACCCTCGAGCGGGAGGGTTGAGACCCAGTACTTC. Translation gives CASSPSSGRVETQYF.

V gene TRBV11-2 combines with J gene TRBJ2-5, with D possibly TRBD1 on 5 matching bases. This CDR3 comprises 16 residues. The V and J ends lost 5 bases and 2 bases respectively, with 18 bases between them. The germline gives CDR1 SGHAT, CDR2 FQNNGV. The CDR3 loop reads CASSPPEGATQETQYF. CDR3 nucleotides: TGTGCCAGCAGCCCACCCGAAGGGGCGACACAAGAGACCCAGTACTTC. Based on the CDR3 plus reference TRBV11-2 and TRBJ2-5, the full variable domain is EAGVAQSPRYKIIEKRQSVAFWCNPISGHATLYWYQQILGQGPKLLIQFQNNGVVDDSQLPKDRFSAERLKGVDSTLKIQPAKLEDSAVYLCASSPPEGATQETQYFGPGTRLLVL.

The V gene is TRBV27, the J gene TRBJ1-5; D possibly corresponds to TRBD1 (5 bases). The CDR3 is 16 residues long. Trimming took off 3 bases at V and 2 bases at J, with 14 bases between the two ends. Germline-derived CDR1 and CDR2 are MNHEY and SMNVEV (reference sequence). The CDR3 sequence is CASSLYPPQGNQPQHF. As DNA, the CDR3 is TGTGCCAGCAGTTTGTATCCACCACAGGGCAATCAGCCCCAGCATTTT.

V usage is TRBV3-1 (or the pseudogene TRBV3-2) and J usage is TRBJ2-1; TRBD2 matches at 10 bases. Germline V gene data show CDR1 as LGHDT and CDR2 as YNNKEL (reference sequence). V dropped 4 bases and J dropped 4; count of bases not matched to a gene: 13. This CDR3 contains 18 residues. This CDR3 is CASSRVAQASGSYNEQFF. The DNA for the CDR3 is TGTGCCAGCAGCCGGGTGGCACAGGCTAGCGGGAGTTACAATGAGCAGTTCTTC.

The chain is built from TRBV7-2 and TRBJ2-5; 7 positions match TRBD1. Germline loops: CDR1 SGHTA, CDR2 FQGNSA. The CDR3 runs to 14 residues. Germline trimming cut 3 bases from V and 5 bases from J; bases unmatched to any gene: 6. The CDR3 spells CASSFRTGSETQYF. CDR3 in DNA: TGTGCCAGCAGCTTTCGGACAGGCTCGGAGACCCAGTACTTC.

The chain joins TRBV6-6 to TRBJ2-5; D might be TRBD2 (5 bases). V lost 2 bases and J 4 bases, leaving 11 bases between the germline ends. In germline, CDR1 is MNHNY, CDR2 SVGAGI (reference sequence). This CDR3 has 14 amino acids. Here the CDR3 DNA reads TGTGCCAGCAGTTACCGGGGTTTCCGAGAGACCCAGTACTTC. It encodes CASSYRGFRETQYF.

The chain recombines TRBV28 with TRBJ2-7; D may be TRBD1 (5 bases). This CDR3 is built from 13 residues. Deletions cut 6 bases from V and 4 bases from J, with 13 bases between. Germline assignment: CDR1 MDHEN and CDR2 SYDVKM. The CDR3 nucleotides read TGTGCCAGCAGGTACCCCGACAGTTACGAGCAGTACTTC. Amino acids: CASRYPDSYEQYF.

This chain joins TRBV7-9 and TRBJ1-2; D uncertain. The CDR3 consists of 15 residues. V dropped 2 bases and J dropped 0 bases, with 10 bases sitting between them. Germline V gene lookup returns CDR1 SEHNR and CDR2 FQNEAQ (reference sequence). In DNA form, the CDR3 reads TGTGCCAGCAGCTTATTAGGTGCGGCTAACTATGGCTACACCTTC. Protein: CASSLLGAANYGYTF.

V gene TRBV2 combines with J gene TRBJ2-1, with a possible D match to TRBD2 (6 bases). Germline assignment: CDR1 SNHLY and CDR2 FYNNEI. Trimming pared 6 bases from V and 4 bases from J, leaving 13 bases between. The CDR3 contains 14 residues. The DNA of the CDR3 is TGTGCCAGCAGGACGGATAGCGGTTACAATGAGCAGTTCTTC. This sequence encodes CASRTDSGYNEQFF.

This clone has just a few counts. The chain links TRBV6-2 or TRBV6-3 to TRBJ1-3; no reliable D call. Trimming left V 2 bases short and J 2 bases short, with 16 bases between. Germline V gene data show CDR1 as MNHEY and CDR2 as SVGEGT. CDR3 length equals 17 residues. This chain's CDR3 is CASSYARPAGAGNTIYF. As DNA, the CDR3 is TGTGCCAGCAGTTACGCTCGGCCAGCCGGAGCTGGAAACACCATATATTTT.

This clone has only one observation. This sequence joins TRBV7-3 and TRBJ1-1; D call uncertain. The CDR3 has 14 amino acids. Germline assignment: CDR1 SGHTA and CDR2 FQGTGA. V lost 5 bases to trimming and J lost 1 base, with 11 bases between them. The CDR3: CASSQGATNTEAFF. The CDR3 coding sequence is TGTGCCAGCAGCCAAGGAGCCACGAACACTGAAGCTTTCTTT.

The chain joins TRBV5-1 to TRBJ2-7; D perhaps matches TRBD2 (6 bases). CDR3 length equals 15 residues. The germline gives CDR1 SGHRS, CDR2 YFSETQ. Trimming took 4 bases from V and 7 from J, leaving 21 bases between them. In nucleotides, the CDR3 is TGCGCCAGCAGCCTCCTCTCTATGGGCGCGGGAGAGCAGTACTTC. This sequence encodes CASSLLSMGAGEQYF.

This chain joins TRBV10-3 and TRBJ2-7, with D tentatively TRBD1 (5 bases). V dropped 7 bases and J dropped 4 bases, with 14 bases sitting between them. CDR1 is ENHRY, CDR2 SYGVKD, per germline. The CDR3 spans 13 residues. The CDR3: CAIMAGWQYEQYF. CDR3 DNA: TGTGCCATCATGGCAGGGTGGCAGTACGAGCAGTACTTC.

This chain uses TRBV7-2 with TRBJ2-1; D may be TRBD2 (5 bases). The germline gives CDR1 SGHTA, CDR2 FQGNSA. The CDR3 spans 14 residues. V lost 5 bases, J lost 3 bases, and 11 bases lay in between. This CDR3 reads CASSGRRDYNEQFF. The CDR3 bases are TGTGCCAGCAGCGGCCGCCGGGACTACAATGAGCAGTTCTTC.

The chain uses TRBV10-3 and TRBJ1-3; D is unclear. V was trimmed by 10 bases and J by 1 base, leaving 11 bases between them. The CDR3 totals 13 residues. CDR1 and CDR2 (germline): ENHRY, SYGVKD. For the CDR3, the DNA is TGTGCCACTCACCCAGGTTCTGGAAACACCATATATTTT. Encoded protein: CATHPGSGNTIYF.

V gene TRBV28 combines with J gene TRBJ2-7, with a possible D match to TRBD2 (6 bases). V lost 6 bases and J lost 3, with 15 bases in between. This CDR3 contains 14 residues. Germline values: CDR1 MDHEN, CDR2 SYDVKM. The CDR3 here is CASSRTGEHYEQYF. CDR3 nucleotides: TGTGCCAGCAGCCGTACGGGAGAGCACTACGAGCAGTACTTC.

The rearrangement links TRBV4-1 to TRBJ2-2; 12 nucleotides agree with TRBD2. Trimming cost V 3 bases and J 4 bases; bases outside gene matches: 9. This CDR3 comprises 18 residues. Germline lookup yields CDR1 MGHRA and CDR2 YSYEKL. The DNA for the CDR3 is TGCGCCAGCAGCCAGGTGACTAGCGGGAGTCGCGGCACCGGGGAGCTGTTTTTT. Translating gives CASSQVTSGSRGTGELFF.